The 21 T cell receptor beta chains listed next were all sequenced from one sample in a study of blood T cells in healthy people across ages. The second PCR ran about 6 to 12 cycles with a sample-barcoded 5' primer and J-beta primers. TCRdb re-analysed the 5' RACE reads in MiXCR, keeping a single row per CDR3 protein. The sample contains roughly 1,300,000 distinct CDR3 sequences, 59% of which appear only once. Sample: blood. These receptors came from a man younger than 35 in good health.

V is TRBV29-1 and J is TRBJ2-1, with 7 bases matching TRBD2. There are 12 residues in the CDR3. Germline values: CDR1 SQVTM, CDR2 ANQGSEA. V dropped 3 bases and J dropped 7; count of bases not matched to a gene: 3. The CDR3 loop is CSVEVGGNEQFF. DNA of the CDR3: TGCAGCGTTGAGGTGGGGGGGAATGAGCAGTTCTTC.

The J gene is TRBJ1-2, the V gene TRBV12-3 or TRBV12-4, with no clear D. Trimming cost V 6 bases and J 5 bases, with 13 bases left between them. This CDR3 region has 13 residues. The CDR3 DNA is TGTGCCAGCAGCCAAATCGACACGTATGGCTACACCTTC. Translated, it gives CASSQIDTYGYTF.

The chain combines TRBV14 with TRBJ2-3; 8 nucleotides align to TRBD1. Unmatched junction bases numbered 6, after V lost 3 bases and J lost 4 bases. There are 15 residues in the CDR3. Per the germline V gene, CDR1 is SGHDN and CDR2 is FVKESK. DNA of the CDR3: TGTGCCAGCAGCCATAGGCCGACAGGGGCAGATACGCAGTATTTT. It translates to CASSHRPTGADTQYF.

The V gene is TRBV7-6, the J gene TRBJ2-1; 10 nucleotides align to TRBD2. The V gene end was trimmed by 2 bases and the J gene end by 0 bases; junction bases not matched to a gene: 10. Germline CDR1 reads SGHVS; CDR2 reads FNYEAQ. There are 19 residues in the CDR3. This CDR3 is CASSLSPWASGSSYNEQFF. The CDR3 DNA follows: TGTGCCAGCAGCTTAAGTCCTTGGGCTAGCGGGAGCTCCTACAATGAGCAGTTCTTC.

The gene calls are TRBV28 and TRBJ1-5; 9 bases line up with TRBD1. The CDR3 extends over 16 amino acids. The V gene's germline CDR1 is MDHEN and CDR2 SYDVKM. V lost 2 bases, J lost 1 base, and 3 bases stayed unmatched. CDR3 sequence: CASSLPGTGSNQPQHF. The CDR3 nucleotides read TGTGCCAGCAGTTTACCAGGGACAGGGAGCAATCAGCCCCAGCATTTT.

The rearrangement links TRBV14 to TRBJ1-2; no firm D call. Germline V gene sequence: CDR1 SGHDN, CDR2 FVKESK. CDR3 size: 13 residues. Trimming took off 2 bases at V and 1 base at J, with 5 bases between the two ends. CDR3 coding DNA: TGTGCCAGCAGCCAACACAGTAACTATGGCTACACCTTC. Translated: CASSQHSNYGYTF.

This clonotype was seen many times. The V call is TRBV6-2 or TRBV6-3, the J call TRBJ2-7; 7 positions agree with TRBD1. The CDR3 extends over 14 amino acids. The J segment lost 3 bases and the V segment lost 4 bases, leaving 6 bases of the junction unmatched. Germline lookup yields CDR1 MNHEY and CDR2 SVGEGT. The CDR3 loop is CASSSRQGYYEQYF. The CDR3 DNA is TGTGCCAGCAGTTCCAGACAGGGCTACTACGAGCAGTACTTC.

This chain joins TRBV7-2 and TRBJ2-5; D ambiguous. V lost 5 bases and J lost 0, with 7 bases in between. The CDR3 extends over 13 amino acids. Germline loops: CDR1 SGHTA, CDR2 FQGNSA. Written as DNA, the CDR3 is TGTGCCAGCAGCCCCGACCACCAAGAGACCCAGTACTTC. Translating gives CASSPDHQETQYF.

As DNA, the CDR3 is TGTGCCAGCAGGGAGACTATAGCGGGGAACAATGAGCAGTTCTTC. Its translation: CASRETIAGNNEQFF. The chain recombines TRBV6-5 with TRBJ2-1, with TRBD2 identical over 8 bases. V shed 6 bases and J 5 bases; nucleotides not matched to a gene: 9. Germline loops: CDR1 MNHEY, CDR2 SVGAGI. The CDR3 contains 15 residues.

The J gene is TRBJ1-6, the V gene TRBV7-9, with D perhaps TRBD1 (5 bases). Germline assignment: CDR1 SEHNR and CDR2 FQNEAQ (reference sequence). Between the trimmed V and J ends, which lost 1 base and 8 bases, there was a span of 21 bases. This CDR3 is 18 amino acids long. CDR3 bases: TGTGCCAGCAGCTTAGTCGGTGGGGGTACTCGGTGGGATTCACCCCTCCACTTT. Translating gives CASSLVGGGTRWDSPLHF.

This clonotype was observed a single time. V is TRBV7-9 and J is TRBJ2-1; no firm D call. Per germline, CDR1 SEHNR and CDR2 FQNEAQ (reference sequence). V was clipped by 4 bases and J by 7 bases, with 14 bases between them. The CDR3 sequence is 14 residues long. CDR3 coding DNA: TGTGCCAGCAGCTCCAAGCACGATAGGAATGAGCAGTTCTTC. Residues: CASSSKHDRNEQFF.

The chain combines TRBV5-1 with TRBJ1-2; no clear D. This CDR3 is 12 amino acids long. CDR1 and CDR2 (germline): SGHRS, YFSETQ. V lost 4 bases to trimming and J lost 6 bases, with 10 bases between them. The CDR3 protein is CASSMDGDGYTF. Written as DNA, the CDR3 is TGCGCCAGCAGCATGGACGGGGATGGCTACACCTTC.

This clonotype came up once. This chain links TRBV4-1 with TRBJ2-2; D is ambiguous. Trimming shortened V by 4 bases and J by 6 bases, and 12 bases separated the two germline ends. The CDR3 runs to 14 residues. Germline CDR1 MGHRA, CDR2 YSYEKL. CDR3 region: CASSPLHGSGELFF. The CDR3 DNA is TGCGCCAGCAGCCCCCTCCATGGCTCCGGGGAGCTGTTTTTT.

V gene TRBV3-1 combines with J gene TRBJ1-4; no firm D call. The V gene's germline CDR1 is LGHDT and CDR2 YNNKEL (reference sequence). The CDR3 has 13 amino acids. V lost 6 bases, J lost 7 bases, and 12 bases lay in between. In DNA form, the CDR3 reads TGTGCCAGCAGGACTACGGTGTCTGAAAAACTGTTTTTT. Protein product: CASRTTVSEKLFF.

This rearrangement joins TRBV5-1 to TRBJ1-1, with 7 bases that match TRBD1. The CDR3 loop spans 15 amino acids. Germline CDR1 and CDR2: SGHRS and YFSETQ. V lost 0 bases to trimming and J lost 4 bases; unmatched junction nucleotides: 6. In DNA, the CDR3 is TGCGCCAGCAGCTTGGAGGGGGCCTATTCCACTGAAGCTTTCTTT. Its translation: CASSLEGAYSTEAFF.

V is TRBV11-2 and J is TRBJ2-5, with D uncertain. The V and J ends lost 5 bases and 5 bases respectively, with 15 bases between them. CDR3 size: 14 residues. The germline V gene encodes CDR1 SGHAT and CDR2 FQNNGV. CDR3 sequence: CASSPDRAAETQYF. DNA for the CDR3: TGTGCCAGCAGCCCCGACCGAGCCGCCGAGACCCAGTACTTC.

This chain uses TRBV4-3 with TRBJ1-5; the D is unclear. The germline CDR1 and CDR2 sequences are LGHNA and YSLEER. Trimming cost V 0 bases and J 3 bases, with 9 bases left between them. The CDR3 contains 15 residues. The CDR3 sequence: CASSQDGYPNQPQHF. DNA for the CDR3: TGCGCCAGCAGCCAAGATGGGTACCCCAATCAGCCCCAGCATTTT.

This clonotype turned up a few times. The chain is built from TRBV5-1 and TRBJ2-5, with D maybe TRBD2 (6 bases). CDR1 and CDR2 from the germline V gene are SGHRS and YFSETQ. This CDR3 comprises 15 residues. The germline V and J ends were trimmed by 3 bases and 0 bases, with 12 bases remaining between them. The CDR3 protein is CASSWTGGYQETQYF. Here the CDR3 DNA reads TGCGCCAGCAGCTGGACCGGGGGTTACCAAGAGACCCAGTACTTC.

This clonotype has ten or more counts. This sequence joins TRBV7-9 and TRBJ2-7; 7 bases fit TRBD2. Germline V lookup: CDR1 SEHNR, CDR2 FQNEAQ (reference sequence). The junction had 12 bases not matched to a gene; V was cut back by 7 bases and J by 3 bases. This CDR3 spans 15 amino acids. The CDR3 sequence: CASIRSGAGNYEQYF. CDR3 DNA sequence: TGTGCCAGCATCAGAAGCGGGGCAGGGAACTACGAGCAGTACTTC.

The rearrangement uses TRBV12-3 or TRBV12-4 and TRBJ2-5; D is ambiguous. The CDR3 runs to 12 residues. Trimming cost V 10 bases and J 5 bases, with 14 bases left between them. The CDR3 DNA sequence: TGTGCCATCAAATTGAGGCGGGAGACCCAGTACTTC. Its protein product is CAIKLRRETQYF.

In its sample, this clonotype was seen a few times. This CDR3 reads CAIRRTSETQETQYF. CDR3 nucleotides: TGTGCCATCAGGAGGACTAGCGAAACCCAAGAGACCCAGTACTTC. The chain is built from TRBV10-3 and TRBJ2-5; TRBD2 agrees at 9 bases. Unmatched junction bases numbered 6, after V lost 6 bases and J lost 1 base. The CDR3 runs 15 residues. The V gene's germline CDR1 is ENHRY and CDR2 SYGVKD.